This TCR beta chain is drawn from a study of blood T cell repertoires in COVID-19. At the level of the study: Samples taken during acute and convalescent COVID-19 were collected in the United States, Italy and Spain.

In the study's own analysis: Amplification from reference gene primers served as the basis for estimated nucleated cell counts. Some clones are missing from TCRdb's copy, which holds only in-frame ones; the method was immunoSEQ multiplex PCR. Clonal size and the V and J genes are those of that table, whereas D and trimming came from the DNA. The data show around 83,000 clones, with more than 75% seen just once and approximately 14% held by the top ten. From germline, CDR1 is SGHTA and CDR2 FQGNSA. The ends lost 5 bases at V and 2 bases at J; junction bases unmatched: 8. The CDR3 sequence is 16 residues long.

The chain recombines TRBV7-2 with TRBJ2-3; 9 bases match TRBD2. This receptor was identified in a woman in her 70s with acute or convalescent COVID-19. The sequenced sample was peripheral blood. CDR3 nucleotide sequence: TGTGCCAGCAGCCTTTTAGCGGGAGTATACACAGATACGCAGTATTTT. Encoded protein: CASSLLAGVYTDTQYF.